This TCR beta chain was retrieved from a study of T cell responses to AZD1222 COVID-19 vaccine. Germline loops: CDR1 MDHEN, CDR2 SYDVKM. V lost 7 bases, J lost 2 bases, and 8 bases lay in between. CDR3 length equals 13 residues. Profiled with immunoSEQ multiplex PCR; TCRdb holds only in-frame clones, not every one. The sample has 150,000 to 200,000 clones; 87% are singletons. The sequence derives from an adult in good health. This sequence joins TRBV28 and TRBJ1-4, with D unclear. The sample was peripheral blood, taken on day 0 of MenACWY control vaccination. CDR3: CASTLRTNEKLFF. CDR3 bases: TGTGCCAGCACCCTGAGGACTAATGAAAAACTGTTTTTT. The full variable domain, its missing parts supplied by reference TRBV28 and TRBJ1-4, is DVKVTQSSRYLVKRTGEKVFLECVQDMDHENMFWYRQDPGLGLRLIYFSYDVKMKEKGDIPEGYSVSREKKERFSLILESASTNQTSMYLCASTLRTNEKLFFGSGTQLSVL.